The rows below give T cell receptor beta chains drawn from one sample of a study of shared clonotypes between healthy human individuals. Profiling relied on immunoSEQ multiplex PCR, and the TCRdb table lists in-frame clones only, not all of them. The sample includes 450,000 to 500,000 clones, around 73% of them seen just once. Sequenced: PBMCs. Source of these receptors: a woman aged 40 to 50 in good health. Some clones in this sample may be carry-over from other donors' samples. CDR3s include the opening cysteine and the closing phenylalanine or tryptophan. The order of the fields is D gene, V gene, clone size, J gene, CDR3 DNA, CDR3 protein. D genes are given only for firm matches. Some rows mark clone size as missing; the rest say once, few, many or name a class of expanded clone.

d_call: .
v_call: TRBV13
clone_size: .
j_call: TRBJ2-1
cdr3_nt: TGTGCCAGCAGCTTAGCTAGCAGGGAGCAGTTCTTC
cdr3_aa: CASSLASREQFF

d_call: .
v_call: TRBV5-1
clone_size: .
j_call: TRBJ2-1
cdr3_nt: TGCGCCAGCAGCTTGGCTCCAGCGGTCTCCTACAATGAGCAGTTCTTC
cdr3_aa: CASSLAPAVSYNEQFF

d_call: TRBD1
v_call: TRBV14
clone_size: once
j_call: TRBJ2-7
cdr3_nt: TGTGCCAGCAGCGGAGCCAGGACAGGGGGCGCGTTTCGCGAGCAGTACTTC
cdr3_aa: CASSGARTGGAFREQYF

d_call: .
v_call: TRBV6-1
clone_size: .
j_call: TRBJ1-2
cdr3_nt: TGTGCCAGCAGTGAAGCTGGAGGGAGCCGGCCCTATGGCTACACCTTC
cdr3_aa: CASSEAGGSRPYGYTF

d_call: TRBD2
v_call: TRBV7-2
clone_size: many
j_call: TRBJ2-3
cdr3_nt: TGTGCCAGCAGCTTTGACGGGAGGGCCGTAGATACGCAGTATTTT
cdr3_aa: CASSFDGRAVDTQYF

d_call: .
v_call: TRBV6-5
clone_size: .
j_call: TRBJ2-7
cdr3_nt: TGTGCCAGCAGCCTCCTCGGGAGCTCCTACGAGCAGTACTTC
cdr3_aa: CASSLLGSSYEQYF

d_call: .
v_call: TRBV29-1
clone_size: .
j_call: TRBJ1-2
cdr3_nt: TGCAGCGACAGGGCCGTAGGGTATGGCTACACCTTC
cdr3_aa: CSDRAVGYGYTF

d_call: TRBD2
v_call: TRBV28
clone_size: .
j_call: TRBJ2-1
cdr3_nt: TGTGCCAGCAGTGGGATGGGGGCTAGCGGGAGGGTCTACAATGAGCAGTTCTTC
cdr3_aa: CASSGMGASGRVYNEQFF

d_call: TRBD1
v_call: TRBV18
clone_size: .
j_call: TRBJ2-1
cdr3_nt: TGTGCCAGCTCACCACTACAGGGGGTACAGTTCTTC
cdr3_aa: CASSPLQGVQFF

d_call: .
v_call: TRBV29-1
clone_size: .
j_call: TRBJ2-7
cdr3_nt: TGCAGCGCCCGGTGGGGGGGACATCGCTACGAGCAGTACTTC
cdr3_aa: CSARWGGHRYEQYF

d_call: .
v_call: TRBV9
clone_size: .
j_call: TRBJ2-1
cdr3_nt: TGTGCCAGCAGCGCATCCCCCGGGACCCACGGCAATGAGCAGTTCTTC
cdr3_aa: CASSASPGTHGNEQFF

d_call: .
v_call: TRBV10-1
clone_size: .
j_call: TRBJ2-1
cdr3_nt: TGCGCCAGCAGTGAGTCGTGTAGGGGCTCCTACAATGAGCAGTTCTTC
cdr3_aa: CASSESCRGSYNEQFF

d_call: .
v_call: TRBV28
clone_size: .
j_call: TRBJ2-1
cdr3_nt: TGTGCCAGCAGTTTGGTAGAACTCAATGAGCAGTTCTTC
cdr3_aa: CASSLVELNEQFF

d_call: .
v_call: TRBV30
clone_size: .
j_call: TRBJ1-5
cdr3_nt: TGTGCCTGGAGGGACGGGGGGGGAAGGAATCAGCCCCAGCATTTC
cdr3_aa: CAWRDGGGRNQPQHF

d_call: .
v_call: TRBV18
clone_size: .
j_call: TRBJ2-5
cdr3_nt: TGTGCCAGCTCACCACCCTACAGCCGGCAAGAGACCCAGTACTTC
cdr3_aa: CASSPPYSRQETQYF

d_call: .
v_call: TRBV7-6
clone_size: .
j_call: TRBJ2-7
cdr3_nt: TGTGCCAGCAGCCCCAGGACGTCTACCTACGAGCAGTACTTC
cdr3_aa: CASSPRTSTYEQYF

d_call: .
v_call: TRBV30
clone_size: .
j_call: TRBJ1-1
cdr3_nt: TGTGCCTGGAGCCGGCGGAACACTGAAGCTTTCTTT
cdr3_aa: CAWSRRNTEAFF

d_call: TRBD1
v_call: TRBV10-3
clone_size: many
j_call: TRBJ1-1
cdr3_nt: TGTGCCATCAGCCAGGACAGGGAGGGTTCTGAAGCTTTCTTT
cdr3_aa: CAISQDREGSEAFF

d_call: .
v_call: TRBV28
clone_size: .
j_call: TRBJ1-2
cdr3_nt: TGTGCCCACCTAGGGGCAGGCCCTAACTATGGCTACACCTTC
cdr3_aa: CAHLGAGPNYGYTF

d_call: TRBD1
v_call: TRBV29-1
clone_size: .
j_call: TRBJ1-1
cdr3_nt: TGCAGCGCATTCGAGGGGGCGGGGAACACTGAAGCTTTCTTT
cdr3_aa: CSAFEGAGNTEAFF

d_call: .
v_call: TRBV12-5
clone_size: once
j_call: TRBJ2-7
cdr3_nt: TGTGCTAGTGGTTTCAGGGGAACGGGAACTTACGAGCAGTACTTC
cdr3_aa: CASGFRGTGTYEQYF

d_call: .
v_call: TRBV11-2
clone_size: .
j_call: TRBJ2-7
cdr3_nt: TGTGCCAGCAGCTTTGGGCTGCCCTCCTACGAGCAGTACTTC
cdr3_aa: CASSFGLPSYEQYF

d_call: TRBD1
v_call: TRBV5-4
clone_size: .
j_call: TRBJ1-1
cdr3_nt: TGTGCCAGCAGCCAAAGACAGGGACGCGGCACTGAAGCTTTCTTT
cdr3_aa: CASSQRQGRGTEAFF

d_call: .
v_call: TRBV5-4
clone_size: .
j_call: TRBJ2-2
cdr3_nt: TGTGCCAGCAGTCCGACCCCGGAGACCGGGGAGCTGTTTTTT
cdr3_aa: CASSPTPETGELFF

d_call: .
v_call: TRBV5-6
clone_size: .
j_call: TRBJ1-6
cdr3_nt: TGTGCCAGCAGCGCCCGGGCCAGGACCAATTCACCCCTCCACTTT
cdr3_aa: CASSARARTNSPLHF

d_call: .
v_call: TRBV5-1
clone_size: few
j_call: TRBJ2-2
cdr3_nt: TGCGCCAGCAGCTCTTTAAATGGGAACACCGGGGAGCTGTTTTTT
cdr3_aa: CASSSLNGNTGELFF

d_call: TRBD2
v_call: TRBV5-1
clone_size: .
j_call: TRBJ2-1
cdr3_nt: TGCGCCAGCAGCGGGGATGGCGGGAGGGCCGGGGAGCAGTTCTTC
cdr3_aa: CASSGDGGRAGEQFF

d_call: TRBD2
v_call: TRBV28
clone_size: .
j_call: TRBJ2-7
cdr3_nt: TGTGCCGGTGCCGGGACTAGCGGGAGTCGGGAGCAGTACTTC
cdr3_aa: CAGAGTSGSREQYF

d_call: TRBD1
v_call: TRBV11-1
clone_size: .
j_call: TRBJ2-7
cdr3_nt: TGTGCCAGCAGAGGGACAGGGGACGAGCAGTACTTC
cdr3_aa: CASRGTGDEQYF

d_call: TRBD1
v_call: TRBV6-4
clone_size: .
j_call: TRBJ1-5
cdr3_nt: TGTGCCAGCAGCCGCGATTGGTCACAGGGGAATAGCAATCAGCCCCAGCATTTT
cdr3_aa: CASSRDWSQGNSNQPQHF

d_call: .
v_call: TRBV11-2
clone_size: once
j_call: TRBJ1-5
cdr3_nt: TGTGCCAGCAGCCCTCCGGGGGCGGGTCAGCCCCAGCATTTT
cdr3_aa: CASSPPGAGQPQHF

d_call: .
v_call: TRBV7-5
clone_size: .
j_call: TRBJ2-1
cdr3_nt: TGTGTCAGAAGCTTAACCGAATCCTTGGACTCGGATGAGCAGTTCTTC
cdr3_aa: CVRSLTESLDSDEQFF

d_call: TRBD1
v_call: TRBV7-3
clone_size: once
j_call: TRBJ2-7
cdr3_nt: TGTGCCAACACCGGGACAGGGCACTCCTACGAGCAGTACTTC
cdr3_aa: CANTGTGHSYEQYF

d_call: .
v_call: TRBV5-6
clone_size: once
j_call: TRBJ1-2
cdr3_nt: TGTGCCAGCAGCCCGGGGGACTATGGCTACACCTTC
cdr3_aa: CASSPGDYGYTF

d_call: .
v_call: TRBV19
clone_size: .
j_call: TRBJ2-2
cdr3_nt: TGTGCCAGTACCCCGCAGGCGGGCGGCACCGGGGAGCTGTTTTTT
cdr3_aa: CASTPQAGGTGELFF

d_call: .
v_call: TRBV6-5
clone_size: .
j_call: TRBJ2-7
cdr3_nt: TGTGCCAGCAGTTACTCCCGGGCCGTGAACTACGAGCAGTACTTC
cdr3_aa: CASSYSRAVNYEQYF

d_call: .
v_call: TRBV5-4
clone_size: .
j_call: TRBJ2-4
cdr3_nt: TGTGCCAGCAGCGCGCCCCAGGGGGAGGGGGGCCAGCGCATTCAGTACTTC
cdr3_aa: CASSAPQGEGGQRIQYF

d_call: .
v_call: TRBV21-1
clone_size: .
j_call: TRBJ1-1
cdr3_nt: TGTGCCAGCAGCAAAGACAGGGGAGTGGGGAACACTGAAGCTTTCTTT
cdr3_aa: CASSKDRGVGNTEAFF

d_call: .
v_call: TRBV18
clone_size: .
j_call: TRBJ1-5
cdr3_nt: TGTGCCAGCTCACCAAATCCTAGCAATCAGCCCCAGCATTTT
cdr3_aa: CASSPNPSNQPQHF

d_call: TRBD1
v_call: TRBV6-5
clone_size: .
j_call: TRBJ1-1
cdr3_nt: TGTGCCAGCAGTTACTACGGGACAGCGAACACTGAAGCTTTCTTT
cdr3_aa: CASSYYGTANTEAFF

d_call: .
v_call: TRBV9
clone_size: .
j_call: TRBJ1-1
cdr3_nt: TGTGCCAGCAGCGTAGCTGGGGCAAACACTGAAGCTTTCTTT
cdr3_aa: CASSVAGANTEAFF

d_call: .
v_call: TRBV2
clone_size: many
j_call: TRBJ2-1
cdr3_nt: TGTGCCAGCAGTGAGCTAGCCTACCAGTTCTTC
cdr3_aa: CASSELAYQFF

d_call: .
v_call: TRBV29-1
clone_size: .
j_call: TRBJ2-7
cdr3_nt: TGCAGCGTTGAAGATCTTCTCCACGAGCAGTACTTC
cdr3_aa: CSVEDLLHEQYF

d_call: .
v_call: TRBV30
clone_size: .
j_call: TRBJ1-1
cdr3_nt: TGTGCCTGGAGTGTGTCTTCAGCTAACACTGAAGCTTTCTTT
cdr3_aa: CAWSVSSANTEAFF

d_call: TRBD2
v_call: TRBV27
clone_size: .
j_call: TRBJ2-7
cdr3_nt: TGTGCCAGCAGTCACATGACTAGCGGGGGATCCTACGAGCAGTACTTC
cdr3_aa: CASSHMTSGGSYEQYF

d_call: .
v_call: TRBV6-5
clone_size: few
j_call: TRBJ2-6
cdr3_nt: TGTGCCAGCACTCGGTCGGGCTCTGGGGCCAACGTCCTGACTTTC
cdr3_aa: CASTRSGSGANVLTF

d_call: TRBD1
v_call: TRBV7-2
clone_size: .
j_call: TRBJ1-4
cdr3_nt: TGTGCCAGCAGCTTAGCGGGAACAGGGGGTGAAAAACTGTTTTTT
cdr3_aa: CASSLAGTGGEKLFF

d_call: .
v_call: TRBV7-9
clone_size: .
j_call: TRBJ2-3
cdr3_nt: TGTGCCAGCAGCTACCCCACAGATACGCAGTATTTT
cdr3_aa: CASSYPTDTQYF

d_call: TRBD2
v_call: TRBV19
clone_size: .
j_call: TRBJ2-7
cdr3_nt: TGTGCCAGTAGTCGTCGGGGGGGCCCCTACGAGCAGTACTTC
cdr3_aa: CASSRRGGPYEQYF

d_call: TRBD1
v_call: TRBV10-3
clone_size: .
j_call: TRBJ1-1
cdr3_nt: TGTGCCATCAGGGTTGGGACAGGGGGATTATTCGGCCTGAACACTGAAGCTTTCTTT
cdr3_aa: CAIRVGTGGLFGLNTEAFF

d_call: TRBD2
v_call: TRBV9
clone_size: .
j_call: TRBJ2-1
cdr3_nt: TGTGCCAGCAGCGTCGGACTAGCGGGTGACGAGCAGTTCTTC
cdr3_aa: CASSVGLAGDEQFF

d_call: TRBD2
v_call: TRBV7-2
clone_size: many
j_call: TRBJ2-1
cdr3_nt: TGTGCCAGCAGCAAATCCGGGACTAGCGGCAATGAGCAGTTCTTC
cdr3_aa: CASSKSGTSGNEQFF

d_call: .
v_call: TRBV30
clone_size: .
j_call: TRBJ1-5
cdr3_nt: TGTGCCTGCTCGGGACCCTCAGGACTCAGCAATCAGCCCCAGCATTTT
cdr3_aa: CACSGPSGLSNQPQHF

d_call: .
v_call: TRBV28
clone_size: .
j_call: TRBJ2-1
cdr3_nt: TGTGCCAGCAGTTTCAGCGGACGCTCCTACAATGAGCAGTTCTTC
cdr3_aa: CASSFSGRSYNEQFF

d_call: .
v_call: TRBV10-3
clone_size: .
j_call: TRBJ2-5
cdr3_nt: TGTGCCATCAGTGAGTCGGAGTCGGAGACCCAGTACTTC
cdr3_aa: CAISESESETQYF